What follows describes a single T cell receptor beta chain. From germline, CDR1 is SGHNT and CDR2 YYREEE (reference sequence). The CDR3 is 15 amino acids. The V end was cut by 2 bases, the J end by 4 bases, with 15 bases between. Assay: immunoSEQ multiplex PCR; the TCRdb copy retains only in-frame clones and omits some. Altogether about 19,000 clones are present, 85% being singletons, with the ten largest covering under 8%. This sample is part of a study of somatic mutations in cytotoxic T cells in rheumatoid arthritis. The sequenced material came from CD8+ T cells sorted from blood. The TCR comes from a woman between 40 and 55 years old with rheumatoid arthritis. This chain links TRBV5-4 with TRBJ1-1; D is ambiguous. The CDR3 DNA follows: TGTGCCAGCAGCTTACCCGACCTGGGGAGCACTGAAGCTTTCTTT. It yields the protein CASSLPDLGSTEAFF.